A selection of T cell receptor beta chains follows, all from one sample in a study of T cells in Graves' hyperthyroidism and ophthalmopathy. TCRdb reprocessed the multiplex PCR reads with MiXCR, giving one entry per CDR3 protein. There are about 330,000 distinct CDR3 sequences in the sample; roughly an eighth occur only once, and 30% to 35% lies in the top ten. The sample comprised blood. The receptors were sampled from a woman between 40 and 50 years old with Graves' ophthalmopathy. Each CDR3 is given with its conserved first and last residue. D genes are given only for firm matches. Some rows mark clone size as missing; the rest say once, few, many or name a class of expanded clone.

size	V	J	D	CDR3	DNA
many	TRBV29-1	TRBJ1-1	TRBD1	CSVPGQADTEAFF	TGCAGCGTTCCGGGACAGGCGGACACTGAAGCTTTCTTT
many	TRBV20-1	TRBJ2-7	TRBD1	CSAEGAGYEQYF	TGCAGTGCTGAGGGGGCTGGCTACGAGCAGTACTTC
many	TRBV28	TRBJ1-4	TRBD1	CAIAGTGAEKLFF	TGTGCCATCGCCGGGACAGGGGCTGAAAAACTGTTTTTT
many	TRBV27	TRBJ2-1	TRBD2	CASRPGTSGFGEQFF	TGTGCCAGCCGACCCGGGACTAGCGGGTTTGGTGAGCAGTTCTTC
many	TRBV11-3	TRBJ1-1	-	CASSQGYEAFF	TGTGCCAGCAGCCAGGGGTATGAAGCTTTCTTT
few	TRBV5-1	TRBJ2-5	-	CASSLPETQYF	TGCGCCAGCAGCTTGCCAGAGACCCAGTACTTC
few	TRBV5-1	TRBJ1-3	TRBD1	CASSLDRPEKGNTIYF	TGCGCCAGCAGCCTGGACAGGCCTGAAAAGGGAAACACCATATATTTT
many	TRBV19	TRBJ2-1	-	CASSTFQGEVSYNEQFF	TGTGCCAGTAGTACTTTCCAGGGGGAGGTGTCCTACAATGAGCAGTTCTTC
-	TRBV5-6	TRBJ2-5	-	CASSSSSQETQYF	TGTGCCAGCAGCTCTAGCAGCCAAGAGACCCAGTACTTC
many	TRBV20-1	TRBJ2-1	TRBD2	CSANSRSGRAVYNEQFF	TGCAGTGCTAATTCCCGGAGCGGGAGGGCCGTCTACAATGAGCAGTTCTTC
many	TRBV20-1	TRBJ1-1	-	CSATQNTEAFF	TGCAGTGCTACGCAGAACACTGAAGCTTTCTTT
many	TRBV20-1	TRBJ2-1	-	CSAGGGFGNEQFF	TGCAGTGCTGGAGGAGGCTTCGGGAATGAGCAGTTCTTC
-	TRBV27	TRBJ1-4	-	CASSKSIFNEKLFF	TGTGCCAGCAGTAAAAGTATCTTTAATGAAAAACTGTTTTTT